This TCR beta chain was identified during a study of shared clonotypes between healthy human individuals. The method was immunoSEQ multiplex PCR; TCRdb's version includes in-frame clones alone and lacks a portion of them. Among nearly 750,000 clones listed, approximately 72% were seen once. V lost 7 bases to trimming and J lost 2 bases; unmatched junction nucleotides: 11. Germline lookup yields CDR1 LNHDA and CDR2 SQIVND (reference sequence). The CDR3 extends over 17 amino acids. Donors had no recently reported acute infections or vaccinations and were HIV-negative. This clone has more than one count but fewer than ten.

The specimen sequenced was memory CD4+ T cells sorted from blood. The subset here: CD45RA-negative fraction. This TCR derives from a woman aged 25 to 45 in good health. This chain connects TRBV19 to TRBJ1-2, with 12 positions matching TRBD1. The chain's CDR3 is CASTQDPGQGANYGYTF. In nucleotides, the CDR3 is TGTGCCAGTACCCAAGACCCGGGACAGGGGGCCAACTATGGCTACACCTTC.